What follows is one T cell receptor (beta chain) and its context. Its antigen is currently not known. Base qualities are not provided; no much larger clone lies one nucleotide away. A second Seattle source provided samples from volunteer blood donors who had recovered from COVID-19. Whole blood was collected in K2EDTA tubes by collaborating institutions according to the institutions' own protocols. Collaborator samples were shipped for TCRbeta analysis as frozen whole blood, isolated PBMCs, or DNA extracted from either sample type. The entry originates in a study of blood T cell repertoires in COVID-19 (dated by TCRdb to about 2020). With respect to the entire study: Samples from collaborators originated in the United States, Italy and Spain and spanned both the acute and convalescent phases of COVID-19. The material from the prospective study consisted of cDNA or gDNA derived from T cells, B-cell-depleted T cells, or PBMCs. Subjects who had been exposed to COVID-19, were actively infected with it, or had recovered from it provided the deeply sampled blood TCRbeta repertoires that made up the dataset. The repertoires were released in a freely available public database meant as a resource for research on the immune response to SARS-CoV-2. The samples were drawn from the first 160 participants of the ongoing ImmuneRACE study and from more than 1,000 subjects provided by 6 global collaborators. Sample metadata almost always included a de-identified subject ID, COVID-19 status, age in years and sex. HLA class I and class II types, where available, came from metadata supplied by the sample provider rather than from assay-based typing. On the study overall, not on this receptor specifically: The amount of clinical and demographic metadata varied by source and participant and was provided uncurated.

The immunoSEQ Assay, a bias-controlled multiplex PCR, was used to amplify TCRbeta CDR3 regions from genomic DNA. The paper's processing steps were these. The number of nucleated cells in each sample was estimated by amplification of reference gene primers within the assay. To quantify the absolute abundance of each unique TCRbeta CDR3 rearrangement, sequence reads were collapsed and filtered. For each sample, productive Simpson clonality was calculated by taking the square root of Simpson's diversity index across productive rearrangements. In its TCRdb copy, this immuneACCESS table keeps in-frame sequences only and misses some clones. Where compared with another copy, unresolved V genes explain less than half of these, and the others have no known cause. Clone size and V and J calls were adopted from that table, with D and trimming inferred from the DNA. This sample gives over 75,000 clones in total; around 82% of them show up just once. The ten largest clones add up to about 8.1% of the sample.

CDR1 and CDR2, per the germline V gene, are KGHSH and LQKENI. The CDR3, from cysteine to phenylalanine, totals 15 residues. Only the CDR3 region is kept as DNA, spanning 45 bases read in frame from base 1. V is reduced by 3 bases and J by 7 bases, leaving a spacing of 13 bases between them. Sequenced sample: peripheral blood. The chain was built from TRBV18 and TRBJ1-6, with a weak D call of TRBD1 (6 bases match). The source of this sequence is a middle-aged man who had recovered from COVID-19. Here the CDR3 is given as CASSPGGAANSPLHF. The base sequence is TGTGCCAGCTCACCGGGGGGGGCAGCGAATTCACCCCTCCACTTT.